These T cell receptor beta chains were read from a single sample in a study of shared T cell receptors in the human thymus. Data came from immunoSEQ multiplex PCR; TCRdb stores just in-frame clones and leaves some out. The sample yields 600,000 to 900,000 clones, roughly 88% seen once. This sample also belongs to another study, concerning human thymus T cells.

Sequences were obtained from thymocytes. The receptors come from a girl under three years old with a congenital heart defect. Both conserved end residues are part of each CDR3. A D gene is named only where the DNA matches it firmly.

J	D	length	V	DNA	CDR3
TRBJ1-1	.	14	TRBV6-1	TGTGCCAGCAAAGGGGGGGGAATGAACACTGAAGCTTTCTTT	CASKGGGMNTEAFF
TRBJ2-3	TRBD2	15	TRBV2	TGTGCCAGCAGTGAGGGGCGGGGGGCGGTAGATACGCAGTATTTT	CASSEGRGAVDTQYF
TRBJ1-1	.	14	TRBV29-1	TGCAGCGGGATCGGGGGGCCCGGGACCACTGAAGCTTTCTTT	CSGIGGPGTTEAFF
TRBJ2-3	.	17	TRBV5-1	TGCGCCAGCAGCTCGGCTTTCGGACGGGGGAGCACAGATACGCAGTATTTT	CASSSAFGRGSTDTQYF
TRBJ1-4	.	15	TRBV27	TGTGCCAGCAGCCTTGGGGCGGCAACTAATGAAAAACTGTTTTTT	CASSLGAATNEKLFF
TRBJ1-2	TRBD1	14	TRBV6-6	TGTGCCAGCGTCGGTAAGGACAGGGCCTATGGCTACACCTTC	CASVGKDRAYGYTF
TRBJ2-1	TRBD1	20	TRBV7-2	TGTGCCAGCAGCTTAGCGCATGGTATCGAACAGGGGGCCCCCTACAATGAGCAGTTCTTC	CASSLAHGIEQGAPYNEQFF
TRBJ1-5	.	14	TRBV5-5	TGTGCCAGCAGCGACGGACACCGCAATCAGCCCCAGCATTTT	CASSDGHRNQPQHF
TRBJ1-1	.	13	TRBV6-1	TGTGTAGCGGCTGGCACTTGGGGCCCTGAAGCTTTCTTT	CVAAGTWGPEAFF
TRBJ1-2	.	15	TRBV7-2	TGTGCCAGCATCGTTAACACAGGGTTGGGGTCTGGCTACACCTTC	CASIVNTGLGSGYTF
TRBJ1-1	TRBD1	14	TRBV27	TGTGCCAGTAGGGACAGGGTACTGAACACTGAAGCTTTCTTT	CASRDRVLNTEAFF